This paragraph reports one T cell receptor (beta chain). V dropped 5 bases and J dropped 6; count of bases not matched to a gene: 16. Germline CDR1 and CDR2: PRHDT and FYEKMQ (reference sequence). The CDR3 is made up of 16 amino acids. This sample is part of a study of T cell changes during pregnancy in multiple sclerosis. The table came from immunoSEQ multiplex PCR; TCRdb's copy has only in-frame clones and leaves some out. The table lists about 55,000 clones, approximately 94% of them singletons, with approximately 3.5% in the top ten. The TCR originated in a female donor with multiple sclerosis, enrolled in a pregnancy study. The source material was CD8+ T cells from peripheral blood mononuclear cells, sampled in the third trimester of pregnancy. The chain uses TRBV13 and TRBJ2-7; 7 bases agree with TRBD1. CDR3 nucleotide sequence: TGTGCCAGCAGCCCCCTCAAAGGGGGCGCTTCGGTCGAGCAGTACTTC. This encodes CASSPLKGGASVEQYF.